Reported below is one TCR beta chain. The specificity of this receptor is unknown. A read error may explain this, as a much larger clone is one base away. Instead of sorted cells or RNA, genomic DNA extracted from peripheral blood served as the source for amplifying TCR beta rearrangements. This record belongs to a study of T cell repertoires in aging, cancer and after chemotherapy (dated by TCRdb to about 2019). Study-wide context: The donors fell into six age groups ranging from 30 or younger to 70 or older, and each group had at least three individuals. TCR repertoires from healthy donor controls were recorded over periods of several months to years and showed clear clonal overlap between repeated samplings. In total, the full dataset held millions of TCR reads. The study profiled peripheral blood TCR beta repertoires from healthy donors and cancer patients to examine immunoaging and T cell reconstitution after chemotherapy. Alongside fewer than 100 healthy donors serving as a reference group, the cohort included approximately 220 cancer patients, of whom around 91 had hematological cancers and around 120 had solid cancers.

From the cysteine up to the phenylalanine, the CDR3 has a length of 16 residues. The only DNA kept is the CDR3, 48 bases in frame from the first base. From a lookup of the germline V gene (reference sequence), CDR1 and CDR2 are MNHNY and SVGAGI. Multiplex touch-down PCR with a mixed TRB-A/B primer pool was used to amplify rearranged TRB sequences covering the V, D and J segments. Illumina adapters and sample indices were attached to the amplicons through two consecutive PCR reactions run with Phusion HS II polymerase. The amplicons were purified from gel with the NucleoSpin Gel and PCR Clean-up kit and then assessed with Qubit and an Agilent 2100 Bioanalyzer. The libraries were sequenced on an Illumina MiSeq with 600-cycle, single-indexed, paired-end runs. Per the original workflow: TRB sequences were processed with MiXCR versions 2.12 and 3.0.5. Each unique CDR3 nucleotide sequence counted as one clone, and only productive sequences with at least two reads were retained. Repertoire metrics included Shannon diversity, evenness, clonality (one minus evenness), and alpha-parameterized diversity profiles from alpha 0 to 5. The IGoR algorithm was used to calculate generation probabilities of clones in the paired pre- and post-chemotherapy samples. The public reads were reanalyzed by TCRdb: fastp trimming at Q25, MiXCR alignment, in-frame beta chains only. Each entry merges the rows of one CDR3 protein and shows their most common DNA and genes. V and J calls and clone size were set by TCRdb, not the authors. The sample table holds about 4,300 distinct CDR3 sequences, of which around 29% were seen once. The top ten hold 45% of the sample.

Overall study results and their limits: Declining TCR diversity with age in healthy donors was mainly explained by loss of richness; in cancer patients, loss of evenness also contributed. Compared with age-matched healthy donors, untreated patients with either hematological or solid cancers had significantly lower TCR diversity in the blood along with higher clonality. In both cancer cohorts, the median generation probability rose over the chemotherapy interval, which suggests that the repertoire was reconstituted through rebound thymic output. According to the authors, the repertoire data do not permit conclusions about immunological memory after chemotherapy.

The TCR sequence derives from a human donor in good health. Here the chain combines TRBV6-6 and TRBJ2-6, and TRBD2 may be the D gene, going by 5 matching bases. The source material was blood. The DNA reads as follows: TGTGTCAGCAGTTACTCCGGGGTCTCTGGGGCCAACGTCCTGACTTTC. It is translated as CVSSYSGVSGANVLTF.